This TCR beta chain was obtained from a study of T-cell reconstitution after alpha-beta-depleted transplantation in children. Unique molecular identifiers featured in how the TCRbeta library was prepared. One entry per CDR3 protein, called by TCRdb with MiXCR from the PCR reads. The profile shows roughly 500,000 distinct CDR3 sequences, around an eighth of them singletons. The TCR comes from a human donor who donated a stem cell graft to a child with combined immunodeficiency. The sample in question was PBMCs from the stem cell graft donor, obtained from the stem cell graft.

DNA of the CDR3: TGCGCCAGCAGCTCCGGGGGGCCGTTCATCGTGGACTACGAGCAGTACTTC. Residues: CASSSGGPFIVDYEQYF. The chain has TRBV5-1 and TRBJ2-7, with D tentatively TRBD2 (7 bases). Trimming shortened V by 3 bases and J by 3 bases, and 22 bases separated the two germline ends. The CDR3 contains 17 residues. Germline V lookup: CDR1 SGHRS, CDR2 YFSETQ.